Below, one TCR beta chain is given with its context. Its target is not known. The sample belongs to a study of CD8+ T cells in alopecia areata. Whole-study context: Treated patients swallowed 5 to 10 mg of oral tofacitinib twice daily. Whole-study results and caveats: Unlike in mice, where it was clearer, TCR sharing across patients was less clear, possibly HLA-related. Numerous expanded lesional clones remained in scalp and blood during tofacitinib.

RNA extraction was followed by reverse transcription into cDNA, which acted as the sequencing template. Assay used: immunoSEQ multiplex PCR; TCRdb lists only in-frame clones, some missing. The sample comprises about 210,000 clones, 40% to 55% of which are singletons, and approximately 2.4% rests with the top ten. Treatment reported: oral pan-JAK inhibitor, 5-10 mg twice daily. V was shortened by 4 bases and J by 7 bases, with 14 bases between the two germline ends. In germline, CDR1 is SGHAT, CDR2 FQNNGV. The CDR3 is made up of 13 amino acids. The V call is TRBV11-2, the J call TRBJ2-7; weak D call: TRBD1 (5 bases). The material was CD4+ T cells sorted from blood, obtained around week 37, from a patient treated with tofacitinib. This receptor was obtained from a human donor with alopecia areata. As DNA, the CDR3 is TGTGCCAGCAGCTCCCCGACAGTTCTTGAGCAGTACTTC. It translates to CASSSPTVLEQYF.